The clone carrying this TCR beta chain was recorded many times. Mouse germline and gene names are used. With the read ending 4 residues before the CDR3 end, the germline J gene is used to fill in that end. These data come from a study of CD8+ T cells in alopecia areata. After pooling, cutaneous lymph node cells were sorted with CD4, CD8alpha, NKG2D, NKG2ACE and other markers. Extraction of RNA preceded its reverse transcription into cDNA, which served as the sequencing template. Sequencing used immunoSEQ multiplex PCR; TCRdb keeps in-frame clones, though not all of them. The repertoire consists of more than 250,000 clones, none detected only once. V lost 3 bases to trimming and J lost 0 bases; unmatched junction nucleotides: 2. Germline V lookup: CDR1 MNHDT, CDR2 YYDKIL. The CDR3 spans 16 residues.

The chain has TRBV17 and TRBJ2-2, with TRBD2 matching over 9 bases. The material sequenced was CD4+ T cells sorted from a lymph node. This receptor was taken from a C3H/HeJ mouse with alopecia areata. Mouse strain MHC haplotype: H2-k. The CDR3 region is CASSSDWGSNTGQLYF. CDR3 bases read: TGTGCTAGCAGTAGTGACTGGGGGTCAAACACCGGG. Full variable domain (missing parts from reference TRBV17 and TRBJ2-2): DTTVKQNPRYKLARVGKPVNLICSQTMNHDTMYWYQKKPNQAPKLLLFYYDKILNREADTFEKFQSSRPNNSFCSLYIGSAGLEYSAMYLCASSSDWGSNTGQLYFGEGSKLTVL.